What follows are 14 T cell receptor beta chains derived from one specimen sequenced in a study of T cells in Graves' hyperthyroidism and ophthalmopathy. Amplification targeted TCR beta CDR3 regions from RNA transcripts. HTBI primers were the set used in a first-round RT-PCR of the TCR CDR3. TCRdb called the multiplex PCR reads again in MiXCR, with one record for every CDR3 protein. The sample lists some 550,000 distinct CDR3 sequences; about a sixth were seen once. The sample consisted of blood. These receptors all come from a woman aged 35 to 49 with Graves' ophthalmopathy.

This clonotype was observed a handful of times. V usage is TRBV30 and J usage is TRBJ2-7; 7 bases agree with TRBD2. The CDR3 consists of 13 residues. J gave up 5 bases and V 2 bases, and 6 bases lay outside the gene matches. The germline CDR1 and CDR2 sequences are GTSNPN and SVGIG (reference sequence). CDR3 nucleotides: TGTGCCTGGAGTTTGGGGGGGGGAGACGAGCAGTACTTC. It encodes CAWSLGGGDEQYF.

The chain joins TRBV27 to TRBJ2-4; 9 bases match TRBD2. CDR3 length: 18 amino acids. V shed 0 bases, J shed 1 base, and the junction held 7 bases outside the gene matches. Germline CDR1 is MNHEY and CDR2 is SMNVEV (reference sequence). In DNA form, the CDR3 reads TGTGCCAGCAGTTTATCCCCCCTAGCGGGACTCGCCAAAAACATTCAGTACTTC. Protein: CASSLSPLAGLAKNIQYF.

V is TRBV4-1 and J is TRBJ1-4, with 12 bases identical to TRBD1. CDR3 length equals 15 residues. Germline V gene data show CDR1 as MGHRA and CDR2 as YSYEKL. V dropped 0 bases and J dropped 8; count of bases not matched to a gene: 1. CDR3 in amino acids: CASSQEGTGGEKLFF. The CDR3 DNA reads TGCGCCAGCAGCCAAGAAGGGACAGGGGGCGAAAAACTGTTTTTT.

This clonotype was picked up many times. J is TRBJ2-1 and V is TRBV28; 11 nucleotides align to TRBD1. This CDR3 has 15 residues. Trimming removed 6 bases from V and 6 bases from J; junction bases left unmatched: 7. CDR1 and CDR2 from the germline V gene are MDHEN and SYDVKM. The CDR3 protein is CASRSSGQGANEQFF. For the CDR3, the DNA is TGTGCCAGCAGAAGTTCCGGACAGGGGGCCAATGAGCAGTTCTTC. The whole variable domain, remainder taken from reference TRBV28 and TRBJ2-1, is DVKVTQSSRYLVKRTGEKVFLECVQDMDHENMFWYRQDPGLGLRLIYFSYDVKMKEKGDIPEGYSVSREKKERFSLILESASTNQTSMYLCASRSSGQGANEQFFGPGTRLTVL.

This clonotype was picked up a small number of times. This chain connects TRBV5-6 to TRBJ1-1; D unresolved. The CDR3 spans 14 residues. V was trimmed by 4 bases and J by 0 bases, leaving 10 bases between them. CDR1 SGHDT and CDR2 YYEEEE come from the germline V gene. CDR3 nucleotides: TGTGCCAGCAGCGTAGACACGCTGAACACTGAAGCTTTCTTT. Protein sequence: CASSVDTLNTEAFF.

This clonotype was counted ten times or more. As DNA, the CDR3 is TGTGCCAGCACCCCGGGCACTGAAGCTTTCTTT. Protein product: CASTPGTEAFF. The chain has TRBV6-1 and TRBJ1-1; D is undetermined. The V and J ends lost 7 bases and 4 bases respectively, with 7 bases between them. CDR3 length: 11 amino acids. Germline CDR1 reads MNHNS; CDR2 reads SASEGT.

The CDR3 sequence is CASSMTVSGNTIYF. The CDR3 coding sequence is TGCGCCAGCAGCATGACAGTCTCTGGAAACACCATATATTTT. This chain links TRBV5-1 with TRBJ1-3; a possible D gene is TRBD1 (5 bases). CDR3 length equals 14 residues. Trimming removed 4 bases at V and 0 bases at J, with 8 bases between. Per the germline V gene, CDR1 is SGHRS and CDR2 is YFSETQ.

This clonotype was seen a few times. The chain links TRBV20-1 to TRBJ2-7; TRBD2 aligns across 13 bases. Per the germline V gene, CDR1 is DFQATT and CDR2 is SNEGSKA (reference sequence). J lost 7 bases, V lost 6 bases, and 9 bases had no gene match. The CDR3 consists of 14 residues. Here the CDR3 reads CSAESGLAGKEQYF. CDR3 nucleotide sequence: TGCAGTGCCGAATCGGGACTAGCGGGAAAAGAGCAGTACTTC.

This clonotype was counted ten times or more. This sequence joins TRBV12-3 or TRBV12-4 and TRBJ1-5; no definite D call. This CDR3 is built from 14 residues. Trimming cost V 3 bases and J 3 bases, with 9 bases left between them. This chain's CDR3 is CASSLGGINQPQHF. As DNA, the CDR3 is TGTGCCAGCAGTTTGGGCGGGATCAATCAGCCCCAGCATTTT.

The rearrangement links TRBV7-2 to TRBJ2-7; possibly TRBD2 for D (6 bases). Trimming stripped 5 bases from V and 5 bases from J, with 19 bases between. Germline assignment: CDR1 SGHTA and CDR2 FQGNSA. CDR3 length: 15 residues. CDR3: CASSPRDSSRDEQYF. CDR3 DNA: TGTGCCAGCAGCCCCCGGGACTCCTCTAGGGACGAGCAGTACTTC.

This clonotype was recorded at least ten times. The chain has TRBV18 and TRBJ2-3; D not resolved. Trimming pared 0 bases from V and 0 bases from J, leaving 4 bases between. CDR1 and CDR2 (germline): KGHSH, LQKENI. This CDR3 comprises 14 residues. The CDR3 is CASSPPMSTDTQYF. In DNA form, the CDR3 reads TGTGCCAGCTCACCACCGATGAGCACAGATACGCAGTATTTT.

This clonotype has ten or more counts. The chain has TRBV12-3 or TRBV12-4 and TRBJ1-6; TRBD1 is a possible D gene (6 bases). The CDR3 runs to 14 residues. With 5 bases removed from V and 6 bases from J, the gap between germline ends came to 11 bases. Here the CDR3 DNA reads TGTGCCAGCAGTGTGGGACACCTTAATTCACCCCTCCACTTT. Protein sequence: CASSVGHLNSPLHF.

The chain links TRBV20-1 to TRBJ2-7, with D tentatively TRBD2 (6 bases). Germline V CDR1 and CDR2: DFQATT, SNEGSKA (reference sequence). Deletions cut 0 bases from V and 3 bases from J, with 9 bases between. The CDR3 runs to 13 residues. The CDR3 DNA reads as TGCAGTGCTAGAGAGGGGGGAGGCTACGAGCAGTACTTC. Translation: CSAREGGGYEQYF.

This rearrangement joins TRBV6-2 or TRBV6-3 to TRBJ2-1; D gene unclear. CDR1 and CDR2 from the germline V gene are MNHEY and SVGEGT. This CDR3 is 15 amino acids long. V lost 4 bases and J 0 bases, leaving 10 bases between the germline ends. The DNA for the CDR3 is TGTGCCAGCAGTTGGACGGCGAACTCCTACAATGAGCAGTTCTTC. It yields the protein CASSWTANSYNEQFF.